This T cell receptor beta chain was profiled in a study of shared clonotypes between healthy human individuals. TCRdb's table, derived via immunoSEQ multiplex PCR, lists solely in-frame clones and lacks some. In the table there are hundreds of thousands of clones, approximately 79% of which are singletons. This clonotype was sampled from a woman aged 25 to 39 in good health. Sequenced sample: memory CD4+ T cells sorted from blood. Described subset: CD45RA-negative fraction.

CDR3 bases: TGCGCCAGCAGCTTGGCTAGCGGGCAGTACAATGAGCAGTTCTTC. Residues: CASSLASGQYNEQFF. The chain couples TRBV5-1 to TRBJ2-1, with TRBD2 identical over 8 bases. Trimming took 0 bases from V and 4 from J; bases not matched to a gene: 3. CDR1 is SGHRS and CDR2 is YFSETQ in the germline V gene. This CDR3 region has 15 residues.